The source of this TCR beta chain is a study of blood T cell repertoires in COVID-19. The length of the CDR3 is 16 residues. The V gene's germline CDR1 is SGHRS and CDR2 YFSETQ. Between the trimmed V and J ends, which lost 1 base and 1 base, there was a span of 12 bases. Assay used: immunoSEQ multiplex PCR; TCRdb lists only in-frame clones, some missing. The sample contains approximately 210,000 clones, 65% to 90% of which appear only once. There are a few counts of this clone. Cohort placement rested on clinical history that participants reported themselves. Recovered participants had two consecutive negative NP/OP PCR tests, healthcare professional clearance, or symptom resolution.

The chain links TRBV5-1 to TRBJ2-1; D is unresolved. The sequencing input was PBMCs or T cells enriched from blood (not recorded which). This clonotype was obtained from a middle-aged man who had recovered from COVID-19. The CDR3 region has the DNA TGCGCCAGCAGCTTGCTAGAGGCCGGGTCCTACAATGAGCAGTTCTTC. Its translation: CASSLLEAGSYNEQFF.